The clone carrying this T cell receptor (beta chain) occurred a few times. What it binds is not known. J gave up 0 bases and V 4 bases, and 14 bases lay outside the gene matches. The CDR3 contains 18 residues. The germline V gene encodes CDR1 MGHRA and CDR2 YSYEKL. This specimen belongs to a study of blood T cells in healthy people across ages. Study results and limitations: There were more naive CD4+ cells and higher diversity in long-lived donors than in aged donors.

Then a second PCR, running about 6 to 12 cycles, was carried out with a sample-barcoded 5' primer and a J-beta primer mix. Carrying 12 random nucleotides, a template-switch adaptor labeled each individual cDNA molecule. TCRdb re-analysed the 5' RACE reads in MiXCR, keeping a single row per CDR3 protein. The sample yields more than 650,000 distinct CDR3 sequences, 20% to 30% seen once. These sequences were also reported in another study, on T cells of mothers and their children. That source adds: Three healthy Caucasian mothers and their six children were the donors. Every mother produced more than 8 million TCR beta CDR3 reads, whereas every child provided several million.

Specimen: blood. The chain uses TRBV4-1 and TRBJ1-1; TRBD1 aligns across 7 bases. The TCR was taken from a boy aged 5-17 years in good health. The CDR3 DNA reads TGCGCCAGCAGCCTCAGCCCAGGGGGTCCCCGCATGAACACTGAAGCTTTCTTT. Encoded protein: CASSLSPGGPRMNTEAFF.